The source of this T cell receptor (beta chain) is a study of cytomegalovirus exposure and HLA in healthy donors. Overall study findings and caveats: Analyses of presence and absence presupposed an approximately uniform sequencing depth across donors. In a later analysis, TCR beta V- and J-gene trimming showed a link to a missense DCLRE1C variant.

The CDR3 loop spans 11 amino acids. Germline CDR1 reads SGHRS; CDR2 reads YFSETQ. Trimming took off 3 bases at V and 3 bases at J, with 4 bases between the two ends. Only a few counts were recorded for this clone. Its antigen is as yet unknown. The PCR used 60 Vbeta and 13 Jbeta primers. Original data processing: An analysis performed later counted 60 million to 90 million unique TCR beta chains (roughly 11 million of them shared). Assay: immunoSEQ multiplex PCR; the TCRdb copy retains only in-frame clones and omits some. The V and J calls and clone size are taken from that table; D and trimming were inferred from the DNA. The sample has 130,000 to 150,000 clones; roughly 70% are singletons.

This sequence joins TRBV5-1 and TRBJ2-7; no clear D gene. This receptor was obtained from a man between 18 and 29 years old in good health and CMV-seropositive. The sequencing sample was made of PBMCs. CDR3 residues: CASSSLYEQYF. The CDR3, as DNA: TGCGCCAGCAGCTCCCTCTACGAGCAGTACTTC.